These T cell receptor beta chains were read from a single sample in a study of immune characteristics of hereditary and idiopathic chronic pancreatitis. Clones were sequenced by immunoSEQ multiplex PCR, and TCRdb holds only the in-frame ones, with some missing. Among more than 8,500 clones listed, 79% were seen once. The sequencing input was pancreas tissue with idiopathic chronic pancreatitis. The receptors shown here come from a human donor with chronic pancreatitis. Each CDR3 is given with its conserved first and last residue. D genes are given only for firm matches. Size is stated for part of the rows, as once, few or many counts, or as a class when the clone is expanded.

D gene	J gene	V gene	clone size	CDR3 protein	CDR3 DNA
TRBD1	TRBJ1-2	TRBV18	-	CASSPNSDRVGGYTF	TGTGCCAGCTCACCGAACTCCGACAGGGTGGGAGGCTACACCTTC
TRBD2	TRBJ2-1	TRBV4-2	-	CSSSQRGAGAGGSSYNEQFF	TGTTCCAGCAGCCAAAGGGGAGCGGGAGCGGGGGGATCTTCTTACAATGAGCAGTTCTTC
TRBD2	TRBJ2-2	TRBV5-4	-	CASSLFGDKAGGNTGELFF	TGTGCCAGCAGCTTGTTCGGGGACAAGGCGGGGGGGAACACCGGGGAGCTGTTTTTT
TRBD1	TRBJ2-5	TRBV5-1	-	CASSLEGQGAETQYF	TGCGCCAGCAGCTTGGAGGGACAGGGGGCAGAGACCCAGTACTTC
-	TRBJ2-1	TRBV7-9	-	CASSLSRGANEQFF	TGTGCCAGCAGCTTGTCTCGGGGGGCCAATGAGCAGTTCTTC
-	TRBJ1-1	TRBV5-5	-	CASSLVGGLGMNTEAFF	TGTGCCAGCAGCTTGGTTGGAGGTCTAGGGATGAACACTGAAGCTTTCTTT
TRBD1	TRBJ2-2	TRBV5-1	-	CASSLLMTGGQTGELFF	TGCGCCAGCAGCTTACTAATGACAGGGGGACAAACCGGGGAGCTGTTTTTT
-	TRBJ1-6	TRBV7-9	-	CASSHKGDNSPLHF	TGTGCCAGCAGCCATAAGGGGGATAATTCACCCCTCCACTTT
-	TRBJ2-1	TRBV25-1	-	CASSDLGGPYNEQFF	TGTGCCAGCAGTGATTTGGGGGGGCCCTACAATGAGCAGTTCTTC
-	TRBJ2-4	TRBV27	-	CASAGTLKNIQYF	TGTGCCAGCGCCGGGACCCTGAAAAACATTCAGTACTTC
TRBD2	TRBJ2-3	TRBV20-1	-	CSASRSSGVADTQYF	TGCAGTGCTAGTCGATCTAGCGGGGTCGCAGATACGCAGTATTTT
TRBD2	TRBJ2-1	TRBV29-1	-	CSVEEGTSGGNEQFF	TGCAGCGTTGAAGAAGGGACTAGCGGGGGAAATGAGCAGTTCTTC
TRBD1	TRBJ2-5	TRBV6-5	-	CASNRDRVQETQYF	TGTGCCAGCAATCGGGACAGGGTGCAAGAGACCCAGTACTTC
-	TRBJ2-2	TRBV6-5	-	CASTPGTTGELFF	TGTGCCAGCACCCCGGGAACCACCGGGGAGCTGTTTTTT
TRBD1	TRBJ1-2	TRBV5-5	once	CASSFGQGVDYGYTF	TGTGCCAGCAGCTTCGGACAGGGTGTCGACTATGGCTACACCTTC
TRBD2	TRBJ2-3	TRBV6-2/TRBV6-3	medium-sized	CASSRRTSGDTDTQYF	TGTGCCAGCAGCCGAAGGACTAGCGGGGACACAGATACGCAGTATTTT
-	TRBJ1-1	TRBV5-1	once	CASGNGDGNTEAFF	TGCGCCAGCGGTAATGGAGACGGGAACACTGAAGCTTTCTTT
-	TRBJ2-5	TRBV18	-	CASSLSPLGSQYF	TGTGCCAGCTCACTTTCCCCCCTTGGGTCCCAGTACTTC
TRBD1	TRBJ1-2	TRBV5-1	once	CASSLSFDRAGGYTF	TGCGCCAGCAGCTTGTCTTTTGACAGGGCGGGTGGCTACACCTTC
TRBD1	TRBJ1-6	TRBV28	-	CASRTGQNFYNSPLHF	TGTGCCAGCAGGACGGGACAGAACTTCTATAATTCACCCCTCCACTTT
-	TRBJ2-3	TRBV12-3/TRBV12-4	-	CASSRDLRKYF	TGTGCCAGCAGCCGGGACTTAAGAAAGTATTTT
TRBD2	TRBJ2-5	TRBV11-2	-	CASSSSWGGTVLYETQYF	TGTGCCAGCAGCTCTTCGTGGGGGGGGACGGTCCTGTACGAGACCCAGTACTTC
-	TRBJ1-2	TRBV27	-	CASGAEQGSYGYTF	TGTGCCAGCGGGGCAGAACAGGGTTCCTATGGCTACACCTTC
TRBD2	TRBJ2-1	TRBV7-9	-	CASSFPTSGGANNEQFF	TGTGCCAGCAGCTTCCCCACTAGCGGGGGGGCGAACAATGAGCAGTTCTTC
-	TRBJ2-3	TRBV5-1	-	CASSLQSRDTDTQYF	TGCGCCAGCAGCTTGCAAAGCAGGGACACAGATACGCAGTATTTT
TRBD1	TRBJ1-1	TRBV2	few	CASSEYDDRGTEAFF	TGTGCCAGCAGTGAATACGACGACAGGGGAACTGAAGCTTTCTTT
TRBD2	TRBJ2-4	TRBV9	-	CASSVGELAGSVQYF	TGTGCCAGCAGCGTCGGTGAACTAGCGGGTTCGGTTCAGTACTTC
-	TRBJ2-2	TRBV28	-	CASSFLGMDASRELFF	TGTGCCAGCAGTTTTTTGGGAATGGACGCAAGTCGGGAGCTGTTTTTT
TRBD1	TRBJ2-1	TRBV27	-	CASSLSQGAGFEQFF	TGTGCCAGCAGTTTATCGCAGGGGGCGGGCTTTGAGCAGTTCTTC
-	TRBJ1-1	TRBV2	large	CASSEGTEAFF	TGTGCCAGCAGTGAAGGCACTGAAGCTTTCTTT
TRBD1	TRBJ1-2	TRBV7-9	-	CASSAGQSWGYTF	TGTGCCAGCAGTGCGGGACAGTCATGGGGCTACACCTTC
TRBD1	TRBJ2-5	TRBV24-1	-	CATSAITGAGETQYF	TGTGCCACCAGTGCCATAACAGGGGCGGGAGAGACCCAGTACTTC
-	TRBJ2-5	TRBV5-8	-	CASSRTSFRAETQYF	TGTGCCAGCAGCAGAACTAGTTTTCGAGCGGAGACCCAGTACTTC
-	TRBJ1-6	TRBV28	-	CASKRGGSNSPLHF	TGTGCCAGCAAACGGGGGGGCTCGAATTCACCCCTCCACTTT
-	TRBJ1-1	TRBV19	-	CASTLGVRGTEAFF	TGTGCCAGTACCCTCGGAGTAAGGGGGACTGAAGCTTTCTTT
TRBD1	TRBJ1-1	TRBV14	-	CASSRLGQGSNTEAFF	TGTGCCAGCAGTCGGTTAGGACAGGGGAGTAACACTGAAGCTTTCTTT
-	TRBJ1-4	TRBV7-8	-	CASSTQGEGEKLFF	TGTGCCAGCAGCACCCAGGGAGAGGGTGAAAAACTGTTTTTT
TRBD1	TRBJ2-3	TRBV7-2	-	CASSPGQGMDTQYF	TGTGCCAGCAGCCCAGGACAGGGAATGGATACGCAGTATTTT
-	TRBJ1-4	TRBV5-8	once	CASSPGEGGNEKLFF	TGTGCCAGCAGCCCTGGCGAGGGGGGTAATGAAAAACTGTTTTTT
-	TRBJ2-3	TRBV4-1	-	CASSQEVAVPDTQYF	TGCGCCAGCAGCCAAGAGGTGGCAGTCCCAGATACGCAGTATTTT
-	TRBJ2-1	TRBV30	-	CAWSLGGSVYNEQFF	TGTGCCTGGAGTTTAGGGGGGTCCGTCTACAATGAGCAGTTCTTC
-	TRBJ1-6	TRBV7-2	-	CASSFWGYNSPLHF	TGTGCCAGCAGCTTTTGGGGGTATAATTCACCCCTCCACTTT
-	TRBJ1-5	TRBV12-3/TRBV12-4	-	CASSFAGYQPQHF	TGTGCCAGCAGTTTCGCGGGTTACCAGCCCCAGCATTTT